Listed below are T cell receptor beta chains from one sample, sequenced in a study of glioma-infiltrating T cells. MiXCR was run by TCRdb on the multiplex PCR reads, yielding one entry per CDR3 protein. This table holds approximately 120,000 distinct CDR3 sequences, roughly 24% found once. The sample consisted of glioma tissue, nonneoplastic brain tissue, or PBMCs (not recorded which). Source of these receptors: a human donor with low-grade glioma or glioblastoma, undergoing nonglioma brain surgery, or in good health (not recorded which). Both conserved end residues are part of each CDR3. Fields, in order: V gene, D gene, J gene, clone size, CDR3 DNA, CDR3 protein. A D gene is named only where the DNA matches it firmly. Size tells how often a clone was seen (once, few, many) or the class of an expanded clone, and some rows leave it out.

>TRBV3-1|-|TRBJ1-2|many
TGTGCCAGCAGCCAGGGGCGAGGTGGCTACACCTTC
CASSQGRGGYTF
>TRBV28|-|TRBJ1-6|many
TGTGCCAGCAGTTTATCTCCGATTGATTCACCCCTCCACTTT
CASSLSPIDSPLHF
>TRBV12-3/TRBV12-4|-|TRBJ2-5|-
TGTGCCAGCAGTAACACAGGGGAGACCCAGTACTTC
CASSNTGETQYF
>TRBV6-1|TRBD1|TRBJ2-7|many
TGTGCCAGCAGTCCGGGACAGGGGGTGTGGGAGCAGTACTTC
CASSPGQGVWEQYF
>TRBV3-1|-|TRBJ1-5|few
TGTGCCAGCAGCCAAGAAGGCGGGGGGCGAGGAAATCAGCCCCAGCATTTT
CASSQEGGGRGNQPQHF
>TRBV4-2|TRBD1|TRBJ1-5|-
TGTGCCATCAGCCAAGTCTGGGAAAGGGGGCAAGAACAGCCCCAGCATTTT
CAISQVWERGQEQPQHF
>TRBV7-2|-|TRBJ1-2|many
TGTGCCAGCAGCTTAGATCTCTATGGCTACACCTTC
CASSLDLYGYTF
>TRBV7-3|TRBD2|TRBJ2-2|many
TGTGCCAGCAGCTTAGGGTCTAGCGGGACCGGGGAGCTGTTTTTT
CASSLGSSGTGELFF
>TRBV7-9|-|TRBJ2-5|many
TGTGCCAGCCAACCCCCCCTCCGGGTAGGAGAGACCCAGTACTTC
CASQPPLRVGETQYF
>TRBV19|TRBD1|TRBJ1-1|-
TGTGCCAGTACCGTGGACAGGGGGAACACTGAAGCTTTCTTT
CASTVDRGNTEAFF
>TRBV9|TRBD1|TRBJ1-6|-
TGTGCCAGCAGCGCGGGACAGGGGATGAATTCACCCCTCCACTTT
CASSAGQGMNSPLHF
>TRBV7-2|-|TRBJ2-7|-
TGTGCCAGCAGCTTCGGCCTAACAACCTGCGAGCAGTACTTC
CASSFGLTTCEQYF
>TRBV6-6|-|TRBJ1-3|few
TGTGCCAGCAGTTCCACCTCAAGAAACACCATATATTTT
CASSSTSRNTIYF
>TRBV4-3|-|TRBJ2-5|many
TGCGCCAGCAGCCAAGAGCTGGTAGAGACCCAGTACTTC
CASSQELVETQYF
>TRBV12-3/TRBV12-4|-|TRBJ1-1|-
TGTGCCAGCAGTTTCGCAGGGGTAACTGAAGCTTTCTTT
CASSFAGVTEAFF
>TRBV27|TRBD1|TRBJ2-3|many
TGTGCCAGCAGGAAGTCTTCCGGGACAGGATTTAGCACAGATACGCAGTATTTT
CASRKSSGTGFSTDTQYF
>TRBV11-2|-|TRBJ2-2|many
TGTGCCAGCAGCTTAGGGACAATCACCGGGGAGCTGTTTTTT
CASSLGTITGELFF
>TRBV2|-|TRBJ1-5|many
TGTGCCAGCAGTCGTGAGGGGGGCAATCAGCCCCAGCATTTT
CASSREGGNQPQHF
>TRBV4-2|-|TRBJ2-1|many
TGTGCCAGCAGCGAATACAATGAGCAGTTCTTC
CASSEYNEQFF
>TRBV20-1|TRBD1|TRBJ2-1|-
TGCGGTGCTAGGGTTACAGGGGGAGCCAACTACAATGAGCAGTTCTTC
CGARVTGGANYNEQFF
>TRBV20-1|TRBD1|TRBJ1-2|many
TGCAGTGCTAGAGATCCGACAGGGGTGGATGGCTACACCTTC
CSARDPTGVDGYTF
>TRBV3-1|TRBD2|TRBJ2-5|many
TGTGCCAGCAGCGAGGATCCGGGAGGAGAGACCCAGTACTTC
CASSEDPGGETQYF
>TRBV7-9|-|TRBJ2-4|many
TGTGCCAGCAGCGGTTCCGGGACAGCCAAAAACATTCAGTACTTC
CASSGSGTAKNIQYF
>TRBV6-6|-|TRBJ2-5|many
TGTGCCAGCAGTTACACAGCGCGGGGACAAGAGACCCAGTACTTC
CASSYTARGQETQYF
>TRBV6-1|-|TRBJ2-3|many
TGTGCCAGCAGGGGGCCCCCATCAGATACGCAGTATTTT
CASRGPPSDTQYF
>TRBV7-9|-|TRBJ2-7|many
TGTGCCAGCAGCCCCCGCAACACGAGCTCCTACGAGCAGTACTTC
CASSPRNTSSYEQYF
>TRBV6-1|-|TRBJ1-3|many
TGTGCCAGCAGTTCGAACTTCGATACGATCTCTGGAAACACCATATATTTT
CASSSNFDTISGNTIYF
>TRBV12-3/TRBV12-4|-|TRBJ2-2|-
TGTGCCAGCAGTTTCGTCGTTACCGGGGAGCTGTTTTTT
CASSFVVTGELFF